This T cell receptor (beta chain) was obtained from a study of high-grade serous ovarian cancer treatment subgroups. The overall study: Mean per sample: about 15,000 reads, 7,400 or so unique TCR beta rearrangements.

Tumor tissue was taken before any definitive surgery or chemotherapy was given. Of note for this clone: Its antigen is undetermined.

Notes on the study in general: Different patients shared almost no repertoire; same-patient tumors shared about 0.11 to 0.79.

Method: immunoSEQ multiplex PCR; TCRdb's copy keeps in-frame clones and lacks some. Here the sample spans about 5,800 clones, 55% to 75% being singletons. The CDR3 runs 16 residues. The germline V gene has CDR1 KGHSH and CDR2 LQKENI. V was cut by 3 bases and J by 7 bases, with 16 bases left in between. Sample: tumor tissue. The TCR was taken from a human donor with high-grade serous ovarian cancer. The chain uses TRBV18 and TRBJ1-6; D not certain. The CDR3 region is CASSPQPPTSNSPLHF. DNA of the CDR3: TGTGCCAGCTCACCGCAGCCACCTACTTCGAATTCACCCCTCCACTTT.